Below, 26 T cell receptor beta chains from the same sample are listed, as sequenced in a study of blood T cells in healthy people across ages (dated by TCRdb to between 2014 and 2017). Library prep was done by 5' RACE. The sequencer was an Illumina HiSeq 2500. A second PCR of 7 to 11 cycles was run with a J-beta primer mix and a sample-barcoded 5' primer. The public reads were reprocessed in TCRdb via fastp at Q25 and MiXCR, keeping in-frame beta chains. Each entry merges the rows of one CDR3 protein and shows their most common DNA and genes. In this sample the table shows some 670,000 distinct CDR3 sequences, over 40% of which occur a single time. Clones ranked in the top ten supply approximately 13% of the sample. The specimen was blood. These receptors originate from a woman of 80 years or more in good health.

In this sample, this clonotype turned up a few times. The chain carries TRBV27 and TRBJ1-2; D is unresolved. This CDR3 has 13 residues. The ends were cut back, 3 bases at V and 9 bases at J, with 14 bases in the middle. Germline loops: CDR1 MNHEY, CDR2 SMNVEV (reference sequence). The CDR3 nucleotides are TGTGCCAGCAGTTTCGGCAGTCTCCGTAGCTACACCTTC. This gives the protein CASSFGSLRSYTF.

The chain links TRBV2 to TRBJ1-1; D call uncertain. CDR1 and CDR2 (germline): SNHLY, FYNNEI. This CDR3 is 13 amino acids long. V lost 8 bases and J lost 2, with 12 bases in between. DNA for the CDR3: TGTGCCAGCGCCCGAGGAGGTAACACTGAAGCTTTCTTT. Translation gives CASARGGNTEAFF.

The gene calls are TRBV20-1 and TRBJ1-4; the D is unclear. The CDR3 is 14 amino acids. V lost 1 base, J lost 0 bases, and 6 bases lay in between. CDR1 and CDR2 from the germline V gene are DFQATT and SNEGSKA (reference sequence). The CDR3 sequence is CSARGEATNEKLFF. The CDR3 bases are TGCAGTGCTAGAGGTGAAGCAACTAATGAAAAACTGTTTTTT.

This clonotype has a handful of counts. A read error may be the cause here, since a much bigger clone is one base away. The chain joins TRBV5-1 to TRBJ2-1, with D tentatively TRBD1 or TRBD2 (6 bases each). The J call may not be correct, given that the DNA end is closer to TRBJ2-7. This CDR3 contains 17 residues. Germline CDR1 reads SGHRS; CDR2 reads YFSETQ. DNA for the CDR3: TGCGCCAGCAGCTTCACAGTCGGGGGCAGCTCCTACAATGAGCAGTACTTC. Encoded protein: CASSFTVGGSSYNEQYF.

The genes are TRBV29-1 and TRBJ2-1, with D tentatively TRBD1 (6 bases). Trimming pared 7 bases from V and 9 bases from J, leaving 16 bases between. Germline loops: CDR1 SQVTM, CDR2 ANQGSEA. The CDR3 has 12 amino acids. The CDR3 loop is CSGQTGRVEQFF. Here the CDR3 DNA reads TGCAGCGGCCAGACAGGTCGTGTTGAGCAGTTCTTC.

The chain is built from TRBV20-1 and TRBJ2-5; TRBD2 aligns across 11 bases. The germline V gene has CDR1 DFQATT and CDR2 SNEGSKA (reference sequence). V lost 3 bases and J lost 2; bases outside the gene matches: 8. The CDR3 is made up of 16 amino acids. CDR3 nucleotide sequence: TGCAGTGCTAGGGGGACTAGCGGAGCTTCACAAGAGACCCAGTACTTC. This sequence encodes CSARGTSGASQETQYF.

Of note for this clonotype: Possible read error: a much larger clone is one base away. This rearrangement joins TRBV20-1 to TRBJ2-3; 8 bases are shared with TRBD2. CDR3 length: 15 amino acids. Per germline, CDR1 DFQATT and CDR2 SNEGSKA (reference sequence). CDR3 loop: CGARGPSGSTDTQYF. For the CDR3, the DNA is TGCGGTGCTAGAGGCCCTAGCGGGAGCACAGATACGCAGTATTTT.

The chain uses TRBV12-3 or TRBV12-4 and TRBJ2-5, with D hard to call. The ends were cut back, 7 bases at V and 1 base at J, with 10 bases in the middle. The CDR3 has 13 amino acids. The CDR3 nucleotides are TGTGCCAGCAATGTAGTCGCCCAAGAGACCCAGTACTTC. It is translated as CASNVVAQETQYF.

This clonotype came up many times. J is TRBJ2-1 and V is TRBV6-1; D unresolved. Trimming left V 0 bases short and J 8 bases short, with 14 bases between. The CDR3 length is 15 residues. CDR1 MNHNS and CDR2 SASEGT come from the germline V gene. The CDR3 here is CASSEAPLVQYEQFF. In DNA form, the CDR3 reads TGTGCCAGCAGTGAAGCGCCCCTGGTGCAGTATGAGCAGTTCTTC.

This clonotype was seen many times. This rearrangement joins TRBV28 to TRBJ2-3; D not resolved. Trimming pared 6 bases from V and 4 bases from J, leaving 11 bases between. The CDR3 is 13 residues long. The germline V gene has CDR1 MDHEN and CDR2 SYDVKM. CDR3 sequence (DNA): TGTGCCAGCAGACTCTCTGGGGCAGATACGCAGTATTTT. Protein product: CASRLSGADTQYF.

The V call is TRBV11-2, the J call TRBJ2-1, with TRBD1 as a possible D gene (5 bases). The CDR3 loop spans 16 amino acids. V dropped 2 bases and J dropped 3 bases, with 14 bases sitting between them. Germline CDR1 reads SGHAT; CDR2 reads FQNNGV. CDR3 region: CASSLLRTQSYNEQFF. The CDR3 nucleotides read TGTGCCAGCAGCTTACTCAGGACACAAAGCTACAATGAGCAGTTCTTC. The variable domain in full, completed from reference TRBV11-2 and TRBJ2-1, reads EAGVAQSPRYKIIEKRQSVAFWCNPISGHATLYWYQQILGQGPKLLIQFQNNGVVDDSQLPKDRFSAERLKGVDSTLKIQPAKLEDSAVYLCASSLLRTQSYNEQFFGPGTRLTVL.

The V and J genes are TRBV4-2 and TRBJ2-3; 13 bases are a match to TRBD2. The CDR3 is made up of 14 amino acids. The V gene's germline CDR1 is LGHNA and CDR2 YNFKEQ. V trimming: 4 bases; J trimming: 14 bases; junction bases outside the gene matches: 9. Here the CDR3 reads CASSPGLAGVPGYF. CDR3 nucleotides: TGTGCCAGCAGCCCTGGACTAGCGGGGGTACCCGGGTATTTT.

The gene calls are TRBV7-2 and TRBJ2-5, with TRBD1 identical over 9 bases. The last part of the DNA fits TRBJ2-7 better; the J call may be wrong. The germline gives CDR1 SGHTA, CDR2 FQGNSA. The CDR3 contains 14 residues. CDR3 residues: CASSRQGGLYEQYF. For the CDR3, the DNA is TGTGCCAGCAGCCGACAGGGGGGCCTTTACGAGCAGTACTTC.

The sample holds many counts of this clonotype. This chain links TRBV10-3 with TRBJ1-5; unclear D gene. CDR1 and CDR2 (germline): ENHRY, SYGVKD. Trimming shortened V by 8 bases and J by 4 bases, and 12 bases separated the two germline ends. The CDR3 covers 13 residues. The CDR3 sequence: CAIRREGNQPQHF. Here the CDR3 DNA reads TGTGCCATCCGGAGGGAGGGTAATCAGCCCCAGCATTTT.

The chain links TRBV6-6 to TRBJ2-1; D not certain. This CDR3 has 12 residues. V dropped 11 bases and J dropped 12 bases, with 20 bases sitting between them. Germline V gene lookup returns CDR1 MNHNY and CDR2 SVGAGI (reference sequence). The CDR3 protein is CAAARSYTGQFF. The CDR3 nucleotides are TGTGCCGCGGCCCGCTCCTACACTGGGCAGTTCTTC.

The chain combines TRBV7-2 with TRBJ1-2; 12 bases match TRBD1. Germline CDR1 reads SGHTA; CDR2 reads FQGNSA. J lost 5 bases, V lost 0 bases, and 1 base had no gene match. CDR3 length: 15 residues. The CDR3 sequence: CASSLAGQGAYGYTF. The CDR3, as DNA: TGTGCCAGCAGCTTAGCGGGACAGGGGGCTTATGGCTACACCTTC. The whole variable domain, remainder taken from reference TRBV7-2 and TRBJ1-2, is GAGVSQSPSNKVTEKGKDVELRCDPISGHTALYWYRQSLGQGLEFLIYFQGNSAPDKSGLPSDRFSAERTGGSVSTLTIQRTQQEDSAVYLCASSLAGQGAYGYTFGSGTRLTVV.

This clonotype has just a few counts. The rearrangement joins TRBV29-1 to TRBJ2-5, with unresolved D. This CDR3 has 11 residues. The germline gives CDR1 SQVTM, CDR2 ANQGSEA. V lost 2 bases and J 8 bases, leaving 9 bases between the germline ends. Here the CDR3 DNA reads TGCAGCGTTGAAAGATCGAGAACCCAGTACTTC. Encoded protein: CSVERSRTQYF.

This chain links TRBV18 with TRBJ1-2, with D hard to call. Germline assignment: CDR1 KGHSH and CDR2 LQKENI. V was shortened by 2 bases and J by 5 bases, with 9 bases between the two germline ends. The CDR3 is made up of 13 amino acids. CDR3 in amino acids: CASSPADGYGYTF. The CDR3 DNA reads as TGTGCCAGCTCACCAGCCGACGGGTATGGCTACACCTTC.

This clonotype appeared many times. The rearrangement uses TRBV28 and TRBJ2-4, with D hard to call. V shed 3 bases and J shed 5 bases, with 11 bases lying between them. The CDR3 totals 14 residues. Germline CDR1 and CDR2: MDHEN and SYDVKM. The CDR3 reads CASSFPPLENIQYF. DNA of the CDR3: TGTGCCAGCAGTTTCCCCCCCTTGGAAAACATTCAGTACTTC.

This clonotype was detected many times. This sequence joins TRBV20-1 and TRBJ1-5; D is undetermined. The CDR3 covers 14 residues. Trimming removed 4 bases from V and 2 bases from J, with 12 bases in between. Germline V gives CDR1 DFQATT, CDR2 SNEGSKA (reference sequence). The CDR3 region has the DNA TGCAGTGCTACTACCATCGATGGCAATCAGCCCCAGCATTTT. The encoded protein is CSATTIDGNQPQHF.

This clonotype turned up a few times. The chain recombines TRBV14 with TRBJ2-1, with 13 bases matching TRBD2. Trimming cost V 5 bases and J 6 bases; bases outside gene matches: 1. Germline lookup yields CDR1 SGHDN and CDR2 FVKESK. The CDR3 contains 14 residues. CDR3 nucleotide sequence: TGTGCCAGCAGCGGACTAGCGGGAGCCAATGAGCAGTTCTTC. Translation: CASSGLAGANEQFF.

This clonotype was recorded many times. The gene calls are TRBV3-1 and TRBJ2-1; 7 bases are shared with TRBD2. The CDR3 sequence is 14 residues long. Germline values: CDR1 LGHDT, CDR2 YNNKEL (reference sequence). Trimming took 3 bases from V and 8 from J; bases not matched to a gene: 7. CDR3 nucleotide sequence: TGTGCCAGCAGCCAGTCACTAGCGATGGATGAGCAGTTCTTC. Protein: CASSQSLAMDEQFF.

This clonotype turned up a few times. The CDR3 bases are TGTGAACGCAAGGGGGGGATACAGAAAAACATTCAGTACTTC. This translates into CERKGGIQKNIQYF. The chain links TRBV5-5 to TRBJ2-4; tentatively, D is TRBD2 (7 bases). Germline values: CDR1 SGHKS, CDR2 YYEKEE (reference sequence). The CDR3 spans 14 residues.

This clonotype has more than one count but fewer than ten. V and J are TRBV20-1 and TRBJ1-2; TRBD1 aligns across 10 bases. The CDR3 is made up of 13 amino acids. V lost 6 bases to trimming and J lost 6 bases; unmatched junction nucleotides: 7. Looked up from germline, CDR1 is DFQATT and CDR2 is SNEGSKA (reference sequence). CDR3 region: CSAATGGENGYTF. Written as DNA, the CDR3 is TGCAGTGCCGCGACAGGGGGCGAGAATGGCTACACCTTC.

This clonotype has more than one count but fewer than ten. This chain links TRBV7-3 with TRBJ1-6; D is uncertain. The CDR3 is 13 amino acids. V was trimmed by 3 bases and J by 8 bases, leaving 8 bases between them. Per germline, CDR1 SGHTA and CDR2 FQGTGA. CDR3 in DNA: TGTGCCAGCAGCTTCTCTGAGGATTCACCCCTCCACTTT. Its translation is CASSFSEDSPLHF.

This clonotype was recorded at least ten times. The V call is TRBV6-5, the J call TRBJ2-3, with D tentatively TRBD1 (6 bases). V dropped 0 bases and J dropped 9 bases, with 7 bases sitting between them. This CDR3 has 12 residues. Germline loops: CDR1 MNHEY, CDR2 SVGAGI. The chain's CDR3 is CASSYSGGTQYF. The CDR3 region has the DNA TGTGCCAGCAGTTACTCAGGGGGAACGCAGTATTTT.